The 31 T cell receptor beta chains presented below share a single source sample, sequenced in a study of blood T cell repertoires in COVID-19. Repertoires were generated with immunoSEQ multiplex PCR, while TCRdb's copy carries only in-frame clones and drops some. The top ten clones hold about a fifth of a sample with roughly 180,000 clones, about 86% of them seen once. Sequencing was carried out using peripheral blood. These receptors originate from a man aged 65 to 85 with active or convalescent COVID-19.

V and J are TRBV30 and TRBJ1-2; TRBD1 matches 8 bases. V shed 2 bases, J shed 8 bases, and the junction held 10 bases outside the gene matches. This CDR3 comprises 14 residues. Germline CDR1 GTSNPN, CDR2 SVGIG (reference sequence). As DNA, the CDR3 is TGTGCCTGGAGTCAAGACAGGGGAATTTGGGGCTACACCTTC. It encodes CAWSQDRGIWGYTF.

This chain links TRBV7-9 with TRBJ2-7; no reliable D call. V lost 1 base and J lost 5, with 15 bases in between. The germline gives CDR1 SEHNR, CDR2 FQNEAQ (reference sequence). This CDR3 spans 15 amino acids. The CDR3 DNA is TGTGCCAGCAGCTTAGAGAGGATTCTCAAGCACGAGCAGTACTTC. This encodes CASSLERILKHEQYF.

The gene calls are TRBV6-2 or TRBV6-3 and TRBJ2-6; TRBD2 agrees at 13 bases. The CDR3 is 19 residues long. Germline CDR1 reads MNHEY; CDR2 reads SVGEGT. The V segment lost 0 bases and the J segment 0 bases; nucleotides outside the gene matches: 2. CDR3 in amino acids: CASSYSGLAGTSGANVLTF. DNA of the CDR3: TGTGCCAGCAGTTACTCGGGACTAGCGGGGACCTCTGGGGCCAACGTCCTGACTTTC.

V gene TRBV4-1 combines with J gene TRBJ1-3; the D is unclear. Deletions cut 0 bases from V and 3 bases from J, with 9 bases between. This CDR3 region has 15 residues. Germline CDR1 reads MGHRA; CDR2 reads YSYEKL. The chain's CDR3 is CASSQDPGNGNTIYF. The DNA of the CDR3 is TGCGCCAGCAGCCAAGATCCCGGGAATGGAAACACCATATATTTT.

The chain is built from TRBV3-1 (or the pseudogene TRBV3-2) and TRBJ1-1; D gene uncertain. Germline CDR1 LGHDT, CDR2 YNNKEL (reference sequence). The CDR3 runs to 13 residues. V shed 1 base and J shed 3 bases, with 6 bases lying between them. Here the CDR3 reads CASSQVEDTEAFF. Written as DNA, the CDR3 is TGTGCCAGCAGCCAAGTGGAGGACACTGAAGCTTTCTTT.

The chain has TRBV5-1 and TRBJ2-5; possible D gene TRBD1, 5 bases. The CDR3 spans 13 residues. The germline V gene encodes CDR1 SGHRS and CDR2 YFSETQ. V was trimmed by 4 bases and J by 2 bases, leaving 9 bases between them. The CDR3 protein is CASSRTPQETQYF. CDR3 in DNA: TGCGCCAGCAGCCGGACACCTCAAGAGACCCAGTACTTC.

This chain connects TRBV18 to TRBJ2-1; 7 nucleotides agree with TRBD2. V lost 4 bases and J lost 4; bases outside the gene matches: 10. Germline CDR1 KGHSH, CDR2 LQKENI. The CDR3 is 16 amino acids. CDR3 residues: CASSRMPGLTYNEQFF. In nucleotides, the CDR3 is TGTGCCAGCTCACGAATGCCGGGACTAACTTACAATGAGCAGTTCTTC.

The chain combines TRBV11-2 with TRBJ2-5; 8 bases match TRBD1. This CDR3 has 13 residues. V trimming: 5 bases; J trimming: 4 bases; junction bases outside the gene matches: 3. Germline-derived CDR1 and CDR2 are SGHAT and FQNNGV. The DNA of the CDR3 is TGTGCCAGCAGCCCGGGACAGGTAGAGACCCAGTACTTC. Translation: CASSPGQVETQYF.

The chain employs TRBV7-9 and TRBJ1-1; perhaps TRBD1 as D (6 bases). CDR1 and CDR2 (germline): SEHNR, FQNEAQ (reference sequence). The V gene lost 5 bases and the J gene lost 4 bases, with 11 bases spanning the gap. This CDR3 has 13 amino acids. CDR3 sequence: CASSAQGLTEAFF. The DNA of the CDR3 is TGTGCCAGCAGCGCACAGGGTCTCACTGAAGCTTTCTTT.

V is TRBV6-5 and J is TRBJ1-5; no definite D call. Trimming shortened V by 6 bases and J by 7 bases, and 13 bases separated the two germline ends. The germline V gene has CDR1 MNHEY and CDR2 SVGAGI. The CDR3 is 13 residues long. CDR3 residues: CASRGNAGQPQHF. CDR3 sequence (DNA): TGTGCCAGCAGGGGGAATGCGGGACAGCCCCAGCATTTT.

V is TRBV6-2 or TRBV6-3 and J is TRBJ1-5, with TRBD1 identical over 8 bases. After removal of 5 bases from V and 5 bases from J, the junction contained 14 bases not matched to a gene. Per the germline V gene, CDR1 is MNHEY and CDR2 is SVGEGT. The CDR3 has 17 amino acids. The DNA for the CDR3 is TGTGCCAGCAGTGCGATCCAGGGGGCTGGGAGCGATCAGCCCCAGCATTTT. Its protein is CASSAIQGAGSDQPQHF.

This clone was counted a single time. CDR3 sequence (DNA): TGTGCCAGCAGTTCCGCGGGGGGGACTAGCGGGAGATTTGAGCAGTTCTTC. Protein: CASSSAGGTSGRFEQFF. The rearrangement links TRBV28 to TRBJ2-1; 14 positions match TRBD2. The CDR3 runs to 17 residues. Germline V gives CDR1 MDHEN, CDR2 SYDVKM. V gave up 4 bases and J gave up 9 bases; unmatched junction bases: 11.

The chain combines TRBV19 with TRBJ1-5; the match to TRBD1 covers 7 bases. CDR1 LNHDA and CDR2 SQIVND come from the germline V gene (reference sequence). The CDR3 contains 14 residues. The trim removed 10 bases at V and 2 bases at J, leaving 8 bases unmatched. DNA of the CDR3: TGTGCCACCCAGTTCGGGACAGGCAATCAGCCCCAGCATTTT. It is translated as CATQFGTGNQPQHF.

The rearrangement uses TRBV10-3 and TRBJ2-2; unclear D gene. CDR1 is ENHRY, CDR2 SYGVKD, per germline. CDR3 length: 15 amino acids. Trimming left V 3 bases short and J 2 bases short, with 10 bases between. CDR3 DNA: TGTGCCATCAGTGACCATAACAGTAACACCGGGGAGCTGTTTTTT. This encodes CAISDHNSNTGELFF.

The chain is built from TRBV12-3 or TRBV12-4 and TRBJ1-1, with D uncertain. V was clipped by 5 bases and J by 1 base, with 8 bases between them. The length of the CDR3 is 13 residues. CDR3 DNA sequence: TGTGCCAGCAGTAAAAACGGGAACACTGAAGCTTTCTTT. Translating gives CASSKNGNTEAFF.

The chain uses TRBV30 and TRBJ1-6; perhaps TRBD1 as D (5 bases). Germline V CDR1 and CDR2: GTSNPN, SVGIG (reference sequence). The CDR3 loop spans 12 amino acids. The V end lost 3 bases, the J end lost 8 bases, and 8 bases lay between the germline ends. CDR3 coding DNA: TGTGCCTGGAGCCCGGGGGATTCACCCCTCCACTTT. Amino acid sequence: CAWSPGDSPLHF.

This rearrangement joins TRBV18 to TRBJ1-1, with D possibly being TRBD1 (5 bases). The CDR3 is 15 residues long. V lost 6 bases and J 4 bases, leaving 18 bases between the germline ends. The V gene's germline CDR1 is KGHSH and CDR2 LQKENI. CDR3 region: CASSPRLGPGTEAFF. The CDR3 coding sequence is TGTGCCAGCTCTCCCCGGTTGGGGCCCGGCACTGAAGCTTTCTTT.

The chain carries TRBV11-2 and TRBJ2-2; a possible D gene is TRBD1 (6 bases). V shed 3 bases and J shed 0 bases, with 17 bases lying between them. The germline V gene has CDR1 SGHAT and CDR2 FQNNGV. The CDR3 has 18 residues. CDR3 in DNA: TGTGCCAGCAGCTTTCAAAGTCATGGGACAACGAACACCGGGGAGCTGTTTTTT. Translated, it gives CASSFQSHGTTNTGELFF. Together with reference TRBV11-2 and TRBJ2-2, the CDR3 gives the full variable domain: EAGVAQSPRYKIIEKRQSVAFWCNPISGHATLYWYQQILGQGPKLLIQFQNNGVVDDSQLPKDRFSAERLKGVDSTLKIQPAKLEDSAVYLCASSFQSHGTTNTGELFFGEGSRLTVL.

The chain combines TRBV4-3 with TRBJ1-2; D remains unclear. The ends were cut back, 0 bases at V and 5 bases at J, with 7 bases in the middle. CDR1 and CDR2 from the germline V gene are LGHNA and YSLEER. The CDR3 sequence is 13 residues long. Written as DNA, the CDR3 is TGCGCCAGCAGCCAAGATCTGAGGTATGGCTACACCTTC. Translation gives CASSQDLRYGYTF.

This clone was recorded only once. V is TRBV19 and J is TRBJ1-5; D is uncertain. Trimming pared 3 bases from V and 10 bases from J, leaving 7 bases between. CDR3 length: 11 residues. Per germline, CDR1 LNHDA and CDR2 SQIVND (reference sequence). The CDR3 region has the DNA TGTGCCAGTAGTATTCGAGGTCCCCAGCATTTT. Its translation: CASSIRGPQHF.

V usage is TRBV29-1 and J usage is TRBJ1-2; 8 bases line up with TRBD1. The germline V gene encodes CDR1 SQVTM and CDR2 ANQGSEA. The CDR3 contains 12 residues. After removal of 7 bases from V and 5 bases from J, the junction contained 6 bases not matched to a gene. CDR3 residues: CSADRGLYGYTF. In nucleotides, the CDR3 is TGCAGCGCCGACAGGGGCCTTTATGGCTACACCTTC.

This chain links TRBV10-3 with TRBJ2-7; possible D gene TRBD1, 5 bases. The V and J ends lost 6 bases and 0 bases respectively, with 12 bases between them. CDR3 size: 14 residues. Germline CDR1 is ENHRY and CDR2 is SYGVKD. DNA of the CDR3: TGTGCCATCAGCCCGTCCGGACACTCCTACGAGCAGTACTTC. Translating gives CAISPSGHSYEQYF.

This chain uses TRBV19 with TRBJ1-5; D unresolved. The V and J ends lost 1 base and 10 bases respectively, with 14 bases between them. This CDR3 is built from 14 residues. Germline loops: CDR1 LNHDA, CDR2 SQIVND (reference sequence). In DNA form, the CDR3 reads TGTGCCAGTAGTATAGGGTCAGGCAGCCCACCCCAGCATTTT. It encodes CASSIGSGSPPQHF. The whole variable domain, remainder taken from reference TRBV19 and TRBJ1-5, is DGGITQSPKYLFRKEGQNVTLSCEQNLNHDAMYWYRQDPGQGLRLIYYSQIVNDFQKGDIAEGYSVSREKKESFPLTVTSAQKNPTAFYLCASSIGSGSPPQHFGDGTRLSIL.

J is TRBJ1-2 and V is TRBV28, with 12 bases matching TRBD1. The CDR3 runs 14 residues. Trimming took 7 bases from V and 6 from J; bases not matched to a gene: 6. Germline V gives CDR1 MDHEN, CDR2 SYDVKM. The CDR3 sequence is CASILGQGANGYTF. Written as DNA, the CDR3 is TGTGCCAGCATCCTGGGACAGGGGGCGAATGGCTACACCTTC.

This chain joins TRBV27 and TRBJ2-7, with 7 positions matching TRBD2. Per the germline V gene, CDR1 is MNHEY and CDR2 is SMNVEV (reference sequence). CDR3 length equals 15 residues. V gave up 2 bases and J gave up 3 bases; unmatched junction bases: 7. The CDR3, as DNA: TGTGCCAGCAGTTTAGGGTTGGCTAGCGGCTACGAGCAGTACTTC. Protein sequence: CASSLGLASGYEQYF.

This sequence joins TRBV20-1 and TRBJ1-2, with D perhaps TRBD1 (5 bases). V lost 6 bases to trimming and J lost 7 bases, with 12 bases between them. This CDR3 spans 11 amino acids. Germline loops: CDR1 DFQATT, CDR2 SNEGSKA (reference sequence). CDR3 sequence reads: CSALTASGYTF. The CDR3 nucleotides read TGCAGTGCCTTGACAGCCTCTGGCTACACCTTC.

The chain couples TRBV7-6 to TRBJ2-1; 9 nucleotides align to TRBD2. The CDR3 runs to 15 residues. The ends lost 4 bases at V and 1 base at J; junction bases unmatched: 2. Germline-derived CDR1 and CDR2 are SGHVS and FNYEAQ. The CDR3 loop is CASSSSGGSYNEQFF. The CDR3 DNA follows: TGTGCCAGCAGCTCCAGCGGGGGGTCCTACAATGAGCAGTTCTTC.

The chain is built from TRBV25-1 and TRBJ1-2; maybe TRBD1 (6 bases). The V gene's germline CDR1 is MGHDK and CDR2 SYGVNS. V lost 5 bases to trimming and J lost 3 bases, with 10 bases between them. The CDR3 sequence is 13 residues long. The CDR3 coding sequence is TGTGCCAGCAGTCTTGCAGGGGACTATGGCTACACCTTC. Translated: CASSLAGDYGYTF.

This sequence joins TRBV6-5 and TRBJ1-5, with 8 bases lining up with TRBD1. The CDR3 totals 14 residues. The V segment lost 5 bases and the J segment 4 bases; nucleotides outside the gene matches: 4. Germline CDR1 MNHEY, CDR2 SVGAGI. The CDR3 here is CASSTRQGNQPQHF. The CDR3 DNA is TGTGCCAGCAGTACCCGACAGGGGAATCAGCCCCAGCATTTT.

Only one count was recorded for this clone. This chain connects TRBV19 to TRBJ2-7, with 9 bases fitting TRBD1. The CDR3 length is 12 residues. Trimming cost V 9 bases and J 3 bases; bases outside gene matches: 3. Germline values: CDR1 LNHDA, CDR2 SQIVND (reference sequence). CDR3 amino acids: CAREGQGYEQYF. The CDR3 coding sequence is TGTGCCAGGGAGGGACAGGGCTACGAGCAGTACTTC.

J is TRBJ1-2 and V is TRBV28; the D gene is possibly TRBD1 (5 bases). Germline V lookup: CDR1 MDHEN, CDR2 SYDVKM. CDR3 length: 15 residues. Trimming shortened V by 3 bases and J by 5 bases, and 16 bases separated the two germline ends. In nucleotides, the CDR3 is TGTGCCAGCAGTTTGGAGGGGCAAGTTGGTTATGGCTACACCTTC. Protein product: CASSLEGQVGYGYTF.